This T cell receptor beta chain emerged from a study of T cells in Graves' hyperthyroidism and ophthalmopathy. Study in general: The authors collected peripheral blood at initial diagnosis, before any treatment.

CDR1 is DFQATT and CDR2 is SNEGSKA in the germline V gene (reference sequence). The V and J ends lost 5 bases and 0 bases respectively, with 10 bases between them. The CDR3 is made up of 14 amino acids. Amplification of TCR beta CDR3 regions was performed using RNA transcripts as template. The TCR CDR3 first-round RT-PCR relied on the HTBI primer set. TCRdb re-analysed the multiplex PCR reads in MiXCR, keeping a single row per CDR3 protein. The data hold about 270,000 distinct CDR3 sequences, with 22% observed a single time. This clonotype was seen more than once but under ten times. The sample was blood. This clonotype originated in a man younger than 45 with Graves' ophthalmopathy. The chain joins TRBV20-1 to TRBJ2-2; D possibly corresponds to TRBD2 (6 bases). The CDR3 is CSAPTSPNTGELFF. The CDR3 DNA is TGCAGTGCTCCTACTAGCCCGAACACCGGGGAGCTGTTTTTT.